The clone carrying this T cell receptor (beta chain) is labeled medium-sized. The sample comes from a study of patients and donors after allogeneic stem cell transplantation. V was cut by 3 bases and J by 11 bases, with 20 bases left in between. CDR1 SGHAT and CDR2 FQNNGV come from the germline V gene. The CDR3 covers 15 residues. TCRdb reprocessed the RT-PCR reads via MiXCR and lists one record per CDR3 protein. This table has nearly 600 distinct CDR3 sequences, about 2.5% appearing once. The V gene is TRBV11-2, the J gene TRBJ2-1, with D hard to call. The origin of this receptor is a human donor who was either an allogeneic HSCT recipient or a stem cell or donor lymphocyte infusion donor (not recorded which). It is not recorded whose cells these are; they may come from a transplant donor. The specimen was blood, either unsorted or a sorted T cell fraction (not recorded which). This CDR3 is CASSLDRSSGEKQFF. The CDR3 region has the DNA TGTGCCAGCAGCTTGGACCGATCTTCTGGGGAAAAGCAGTTCTTC. The complete variable domain, with remaining parts taken from reference TRBV11-2 and TRBJ2-1, reads EAGVAQSPRYKIIEKRQSVAFWCNPISGHATLYWYQQILGQGPKLLIQFQNNGVVDDSQLPKDRFSAERLKGVDSTLKIQPAKLEDSAVYLCASSLDRSSGEKQFFGPGTRLTVL.